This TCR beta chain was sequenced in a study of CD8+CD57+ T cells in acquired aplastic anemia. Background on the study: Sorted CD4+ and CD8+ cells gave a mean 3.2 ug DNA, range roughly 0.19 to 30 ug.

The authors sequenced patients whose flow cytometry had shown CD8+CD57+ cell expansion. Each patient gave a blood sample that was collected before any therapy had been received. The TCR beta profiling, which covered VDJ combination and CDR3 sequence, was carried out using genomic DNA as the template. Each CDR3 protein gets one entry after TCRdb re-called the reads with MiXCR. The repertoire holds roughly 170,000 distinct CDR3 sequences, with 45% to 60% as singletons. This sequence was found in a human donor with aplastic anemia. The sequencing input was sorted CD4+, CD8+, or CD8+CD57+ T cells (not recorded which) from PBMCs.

The DNA for the CDR3 is TGCGCCAGCAGCCAAGATTCGGTGGTCTCCTACGAGCAGTACTTC. As protein: CASSQDSVVSYEQYF. J is TRBJ2-7 and V is TRBV4-3, with no clear D. Trimming removed 0 bases at V and 0 bases at J, with 9 bases between. Per germline, CDR1 LGHNA and CDR2 YSLEER. This CDR3 is built from 15 residues.